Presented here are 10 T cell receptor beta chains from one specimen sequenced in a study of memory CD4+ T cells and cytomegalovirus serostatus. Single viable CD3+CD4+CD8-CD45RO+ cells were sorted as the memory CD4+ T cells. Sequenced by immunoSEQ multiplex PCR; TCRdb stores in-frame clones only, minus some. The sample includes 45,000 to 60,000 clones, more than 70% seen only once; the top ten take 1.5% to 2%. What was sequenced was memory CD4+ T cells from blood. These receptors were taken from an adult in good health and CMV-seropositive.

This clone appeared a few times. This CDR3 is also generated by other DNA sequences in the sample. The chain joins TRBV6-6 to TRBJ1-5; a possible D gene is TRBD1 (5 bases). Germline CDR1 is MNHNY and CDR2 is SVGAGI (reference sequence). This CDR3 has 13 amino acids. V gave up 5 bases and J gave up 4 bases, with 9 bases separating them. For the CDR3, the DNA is TGTGCCAGCAGTCCGCAGGGAAATCAGCCCCAGCATTTT. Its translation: CASSPQGNQPQHF.

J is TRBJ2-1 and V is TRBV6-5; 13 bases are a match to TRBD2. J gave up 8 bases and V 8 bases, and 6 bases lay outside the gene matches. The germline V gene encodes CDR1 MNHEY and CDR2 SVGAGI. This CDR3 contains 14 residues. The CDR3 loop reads CASRTSGGVDEQFF. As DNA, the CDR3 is TGTGCCAGCCGGACTAGCGGGGGTGTCGATGAGCAGTTCTTC.

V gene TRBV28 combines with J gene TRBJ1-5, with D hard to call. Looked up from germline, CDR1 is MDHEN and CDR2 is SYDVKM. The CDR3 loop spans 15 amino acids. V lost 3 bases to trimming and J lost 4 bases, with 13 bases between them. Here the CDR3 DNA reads TGTGCCAGCAGTTTTAGACCGACTCGTAATCAGCCCCAGCATTTT. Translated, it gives CASSFRPTRNQPQHF.

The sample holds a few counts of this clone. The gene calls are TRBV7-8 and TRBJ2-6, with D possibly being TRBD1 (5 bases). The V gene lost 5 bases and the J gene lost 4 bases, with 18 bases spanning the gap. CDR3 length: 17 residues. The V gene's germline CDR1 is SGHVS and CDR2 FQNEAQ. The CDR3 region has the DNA TGTGCCAGCAGCCCAAGGCAGGGATTGAACGGGGCCAACGTCCTGACTTTC. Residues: CASSPRQGLNGANVLTF.

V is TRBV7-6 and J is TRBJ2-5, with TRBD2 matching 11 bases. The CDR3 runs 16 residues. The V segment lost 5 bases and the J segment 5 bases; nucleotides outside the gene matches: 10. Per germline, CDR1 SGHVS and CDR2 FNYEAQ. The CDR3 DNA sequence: TGTGCCAGCAGCCCGGCTAGCGGGAGGTTGCGGGAGACCCAGTACTTC. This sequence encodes CASSPASGRLRETQYF.

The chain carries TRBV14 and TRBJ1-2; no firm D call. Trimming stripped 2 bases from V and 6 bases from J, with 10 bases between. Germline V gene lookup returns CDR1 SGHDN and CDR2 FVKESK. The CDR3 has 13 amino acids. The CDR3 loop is CASSQSRVDGYTF. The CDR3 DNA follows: TGTGCCAGCAGCCAAAGTAGAGTGGATGGCTACACCTTC.

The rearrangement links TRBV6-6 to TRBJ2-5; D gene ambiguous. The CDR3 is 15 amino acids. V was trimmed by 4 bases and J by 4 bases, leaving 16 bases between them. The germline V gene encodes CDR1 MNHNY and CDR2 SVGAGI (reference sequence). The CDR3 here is CASSSPQARGETQYF. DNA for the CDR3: TGTGCCAGCAGTTCCCCCCAAGCCAGAGGAGAGACCCAGTACTTC.

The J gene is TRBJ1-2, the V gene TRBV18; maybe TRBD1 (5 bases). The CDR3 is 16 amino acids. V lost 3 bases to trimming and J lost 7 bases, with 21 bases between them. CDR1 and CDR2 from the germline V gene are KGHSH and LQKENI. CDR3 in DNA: TGTGCCAGCTCACCGCCGGCCCAAGGGGCTTGGGTTGGCTACACCTTC. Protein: CASSPPAQGAWVGYTF.

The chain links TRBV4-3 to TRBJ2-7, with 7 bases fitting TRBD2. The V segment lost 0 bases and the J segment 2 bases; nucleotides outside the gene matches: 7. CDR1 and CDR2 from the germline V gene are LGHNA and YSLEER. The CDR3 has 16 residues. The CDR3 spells CASSQDPSGGPYEQYF. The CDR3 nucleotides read TGCGCCAGCAGCCAAGATCCTAGCGGAGGTCCCTACGAGCAGTACTTC.

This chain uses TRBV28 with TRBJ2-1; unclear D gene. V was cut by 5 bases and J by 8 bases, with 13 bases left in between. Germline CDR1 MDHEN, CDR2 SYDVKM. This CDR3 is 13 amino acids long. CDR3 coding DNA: TGTGCCAGCAGTGACCCTGCTAAGTATGAGCAGTTCTTC. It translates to CASSDPAKYEQFF.